The clone carrying this TCR beta chain was recorded at least ten times. Its matching antigen is unknown. The CDR3 runs to 13 residues. Between the trimmed V and J ends, which lost 6 bases and 6 bases, there was a span of 12 bases. CDR1 is GTSNPN, CDR2 SVGIG, per germline (reference sequence). From the multiplex PCR reads, TCRdb called clonotypes with MiXCR, one entry per CDR3 protein. The sample carries roughly 130,000 distinct CDR3 sequences, 30% to 35% recorded once. This sample is part of a study of breast tumors, draining lymph nodes, adjacent tissues. Findings of the study overall: Tumors had less TCR diversity than lymph nodes, more than nontumor tissue. The data were judged consistent with most tumor T cells coming from lymph node and expanding in tumor. Data only fit, rather than demonstrated, lymph node origin of most tumor T cells. Tumor and nontumor repertoires were significantly more similar in luminal-like than in basal-like breast cancer.

Samples came from axillary lymph nodes draining the breast cancer. The sequence came from a female donor with breast cancer. Some clones in this sample may be carry-over from other donors' samples. The chain has TRBV30 and TRBJ1-6; D remains unclear. Sequencing used axillary lymph node tissue. CDR3 in DNA: TGTGCCTGTGCGGGCGACCTTAATTCACCCCTCCACTTT. Protein: CACAGDLNSPLHF.